These 19 T cell receptor beta chains came from one sample sequenced in a study of tumor-infiltrating lymphocytes in primary liver carcinoma. Synthesis of TCR beta cDNA was carried out from 450 to 500 ng total RNA with a constant-region primer. Nested multiplex PCR, run for three rounds with slightly modified ARM-PCR, yielded TCR beta libraries. TRBV1-TRBV30 forward and Cbeta reverse primers drove the first two approximately 10-cycle rounds. TCRdb used MiXCR to reprocess the multiplex PCR reads, holding one entry per CDR3 protein. The sample has roughly 200,000 distinct CDR3 sequences; around four fifths are singletons. Between roughly 17 and 30 mg of unsorted bulk tissue served as the source from which RNA and DNA were co-extracted. The sample comprised tumor tissue from primary liver carcinoma. The origin of the receptors is a man aged 35-49 years with primary liver carcinoma and hepatitis B virus infection.

As to this clonotype: An end of the junction differs from the germline gene, which may be a read error. V gene TRBV10-3 combines with J gene TRBJ1-4; D possibly corresponds to TRBD1 (5 bases). The CDR3 has 15 amino acids. Germline CDR1 ENHRY, CDR2 SYGVKD. The CDR3: CAIKPGRVAGEKLLF. The CDR3 DNA reads as TGTGCCATCAAACCGGGACGGGTGGCCGGTGAAAAACTGTTATTT.

This clonotype was recorded once. The CDR3 is CASSLGDTAWAQPQHF. CDR3 nucleotide sequence: TGTGCCAGCAGCCTAGGAGACACGGCTTGGGCTCAGCCCCAGCATTTT. The V call is TRBV11-2, the J call TRBJ1-5; D ambiguous. The V gene lost 5 bases and the J gene lost 6 bases, with 20 bases spanning the gap. Germline-derived CDR1 and CDR2 are SGHAT and FQNNGV. This CDR3 contains 16 residues.

Concerning this clonotype: Mismatch with germline at one junction end may stem from a read error. This chain links TRBV11-3 with TRBJ2-7; the D gene is possibly TRBD1 (5 bases). The CDR3 loop spans 14 amino acids. Germline CDR1 and CDR2: SGHNT and YENEEA. CDR3: CATRQGVTSYDQNF. The CDR3 region has the DNA TGTGCCACTCGACAAGGGGTGACTTCCTACGACCAGAACTTC.

Details on this clonotype: Relative to the germline gene, one junction end is altered; a read error may explain this. The chain uses TRBV10-3 and TRBJ2-1, with 10 bases that match TRBD2. Germline lookup yields CDR1 ENHRY and CDR2 SYGVKD. The CDR3 contains 14 residues. CDR3 loop: CAMKEASGSIEEFF. CDR3 sequence (DNA): TGTGCCATGAAAGAGGCTAGCGGGAGTATTGAGGAGTTCTTC.

As concerns this clonotype: Likely a read error: the CDR3 ends without its conserved phenylalanine or tryptophan. The rearrangement uses TRBV28 and TRBJ1-4, with D possibly being TRBD1 (5 bases). CDR3 length: 20 residues. Looked up from germline, CDR1 is MDHEN and CDR2 is SYDVKM. CDR3: CASILIGLVNTGVQNEKLFC. CDR3 nucleotide sequence: TGTGCCAGCATTTTAATAGGTCTGGTGAATACGGGGGTCCAGAATGAAAAACTGTTTTGT.

Concerning this clonotype itself: At one boundary the junction diverges from the germline segment, which might be a read error. The V gene is TRBV12-3 or TRBV12-4, the J gene TRBJ1-2; D possibly corresponds to TRBD1 (5 bases). The CDR3 contains 15 residues. The CDR3 sequence is CASSFTGDPNYGFTF. The CDR3 region has the DNA TGTGCCAGCAGTTTCACGGGGGACCCTAACTATGGCTTCACCTTC.

As to this clonotype: It is likely a read error, because the conserved phenylalanine at the end of the CDR3 is missing. The chain combines TRBV28 with TRBJ2-5; D is possibly TRBD2 (7 bases). Germline loops: CDR1 MDHEN, CDR2 SYDVKM. This CDR3 comprises 14 residues. The CDR3 protein is CASGLGGRPETQYL. The CDR3 nucleotides are TGTGCCAGCGGTTTGGGGGGGCGGCCCGAGACCCAGTACTTA.

The sample holds one count of this clonotype. A junction end diverges from the germline sequence, so it may reflect a read error. The CDR3 sequence: CAVSDPGGSSYNEQLF. The CDR3 DNA sequence: TGTGCCGTCAGTGACCCGGGAGGGTCATCGTACAATGAGCAGTTATTC. This chain joins TRBV10-3 and TRBJ2-1, with 8 bases identical to TRBD2. The germline gives CDR1 ENHRY, CDR2 SYGVKD. The CDR3 is 16 amino acids.

This clonotype was observed a single time. The CDR3 does not end in the conserved phenylalanine or tryptophan, so this is likely a read error. No DNA is shown, since the ends of the CDR3 on it are uncertain; the CDR3 is the one TCRdb lists. The V call is TRBV11-2, the J call TRBJ2-1; TRBD2 is taken as the D call from the table, unchecked against the DNA. Germline CDR1 and CDR2: SGHAT and FQNNGV. The CDR3 is 14 residues long, counting both termini. The CDR3 is CASSLDTNGRSLFL.

On this clonotype: A read error may produce the germline difference seen at one junction end. J is TRBJ1-6 and V is TRBV12-3 or TRBV12-4, with TRBD1 identical over 7 bases. There are 14 residues in the CDR3. The CDR3 DNA reads TGTGCCAGCACTTTACAGGGGACCGATTCACCACTCCACTTT. Its translation: CASTLQGTDSPLHF.

The CDR3 DNA reads as TGCAGCGGAACGACAGACCCAGCGACCCAGTACTTC. It encodes CSGTTDPATQYF. The chain carries TRBV29-1 and TRBJ2-5, with TRBD1 as a possible D gene (5 bases). Germline lookup yields CDR1 SQVTM and CDR2 ANQGSEA. V lost 7 bases and J 7 bases, leaving 16 bases between the germline ends. The length of the CDR3 is 12 residues.

The chain has TRBV6-2 or TRBV6-3 and TRBJ2-7; D gene uncertain. CDR1 and CDR2 (germline): MNHEY, SVGEGT. CDR3 size: 13 residues. The germline V and J ends were trimmed by 3 bases and 5 bases, with 11 bases remaining between them. The CDR3 DNA follows: TGTGCCAGCAGTTATGAGGTTCCCCACGAGCAGTACTTC. Protein sequence: CASSYEVPHEQYF.

Notes on this clonotype: Germline and junction disagree at one end, which may indicate a read error. This sequence joins TRBV4-3 and TRBJ2-2; TRBD2 matches at 12 bases. CDR1 LGHNA and CDR2 YSLEER come from the germline V gene. The CDR3 has 18 amino acids. CDR3 in DNA: TGCGCCGGCAGCCGGGGACTAGCGGGTTCCGCGAACACCGGGGAGCTGTTATTT. Protein sequence: CAGSRGLAGSANTGELLF.

With regard to this clonotype: The junction departs from the called germline gene at one end, perhaps through a read error. J is TRBJ2-2 and V is TRBV6-1; D is perhaps TRBD2 (5 bases). CDR1 and CDR2 (germline): MNHNS, SASEGT. This CDR3 has 16 amino acids. The CDR3 region is CASSEIPASLPGELFF. The CDR3 coding sequence is TGTGCCAGTAGTGAAATCCCCGCTAGCTTACCCGGGGAGCTGTTTTTT.

In regard to this clonotype: One junction end disagrees with the germline gene, perhaps due to a read error. V usage is TRBV29-1 and J usage is TRBJ2-1; D is uncertain. Germline-derived CDR1 and CDR2 are SQVTM and ANQGSEA. The CDR3 length is 14 residues. The CDR3 coding sequence is TGCAGCGTCCAAGCAGGAAACTCCTACAATGAGCAGTTATTC. Translating gives CSVQAGNSYNEQLF.

This clonotype came up a few times. The junction differs from germline at one of its ends, possibly a read error. This chain uses TRBV15 with TRBJ2-3; TRBD1 or TRBD2 may be the D gene (5 bases each). The CDR3 sequence is 15 residues long. Germline CDR1 LNHNV, CDR2 YYDKDF (reference sequence). The CDR3 DNA reads TGTGCCACCAGCCTTCGGGGCGCTCCAACAGGTACGCAGTATTTT. It yields the protein CATSLRGAPTGTQYF.

On this clonotype itself: One junction end does not reproduce the germline sequence, and a read error may be involved. This chain links TRBV6-5 with TRBJ2-7; weak D call: TRBD2 (5 bases). Germline assignment: CDR1 MNHEY and CDR2 SVGAGI. This CDR3 region has 13 residues. The CDR3 is CASIVLVVGEQYF. The CDR3 DNA reads as TGTGCCAGTATCGTACTAGTTGTGGGCGAGCAGTACTTT.

V and J are TRBV6-1 and TRBJ2-7, with D unresolved. The CDR3 length is 15 residues. V lost 0 bases and J 6 bases, leaving 15 bases between the germline ends. From germline, CDR1 is MNHNS and CDR2 SASEGT. The CDR3 coding sequence is TGTGCCAGCAGTGAAGCGATAGGGTCCCCTTTCGAGCAGTACTTC. It specifies CASSEAIGSPFEQYF.

Points on this clonotype: The CDR3 does not end in the conserved phenylalanine or tryptophan, so this is likely a read error. This chain uses TRBV6-1 with TRBJ2-6, with a weak D call TRBD1 (5 bases). There are 20 residues in the CDR3. CDR1 MNHNS and CDR2 SASEGT come from the germline V gene. DNA of the CDR3: TGTGCCACCCGCCCCGGAAAACAGCGAGAAACCCTCTATGGGGCCAACTTCCTGACTTAC. It specifies CATRPGKQRETLYGANFLTY.